Described below is a single T cell receptor beta chain sequence and its context. The sample originates from a study of control samples from healthy donors and cancer patients. Trimming took off 1 base at V and 0 bases at J, with 10 bases between the two ends. CDR1 is SGHTA, CDR2 FQGNSA, per germline. This CDR3 is 15 amino acids long. Sequenced by immunoSEQ multiplex PCR; TCRdb stores in-frame clones only, minus some. The sample holds 200,000 or so clones, about 93% seen once. The origin of this receptor is a man aged 50 or older in good health. The sample consisted of blood. The gene calls are TRBV7-2 and TRBJ2-7; no clear D. The CDR3 DNA reads TGTGCCAGCAGCTTAGGTATCGGCACCTCCTACGAGCAGTACTTC. This translates into CASSLGIGTSYEQYF.